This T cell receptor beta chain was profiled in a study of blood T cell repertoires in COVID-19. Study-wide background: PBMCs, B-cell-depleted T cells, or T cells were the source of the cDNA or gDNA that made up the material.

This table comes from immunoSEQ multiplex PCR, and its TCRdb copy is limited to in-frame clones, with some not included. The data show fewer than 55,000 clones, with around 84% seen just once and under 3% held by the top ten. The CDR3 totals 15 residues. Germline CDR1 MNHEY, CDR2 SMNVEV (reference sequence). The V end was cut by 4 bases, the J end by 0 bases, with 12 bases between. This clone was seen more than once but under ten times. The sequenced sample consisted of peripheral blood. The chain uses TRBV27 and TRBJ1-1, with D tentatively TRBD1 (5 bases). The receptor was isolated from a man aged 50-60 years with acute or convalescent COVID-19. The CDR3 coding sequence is TGTGCCAGCAGTTCATGGCAGGGCCTGAACACTGAAGCTTTCTTT. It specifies CASSSWQGLNTEAFF.